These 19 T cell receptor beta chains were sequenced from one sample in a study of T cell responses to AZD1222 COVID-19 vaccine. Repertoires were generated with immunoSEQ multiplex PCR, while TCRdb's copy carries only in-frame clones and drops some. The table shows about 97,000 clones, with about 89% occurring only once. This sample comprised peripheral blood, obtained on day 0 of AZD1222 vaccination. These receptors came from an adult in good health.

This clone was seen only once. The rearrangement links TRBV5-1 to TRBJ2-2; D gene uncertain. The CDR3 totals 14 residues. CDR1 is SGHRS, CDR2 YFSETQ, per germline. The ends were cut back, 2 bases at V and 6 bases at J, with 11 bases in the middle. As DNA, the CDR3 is TGCGCCAGCAGCTTCGGTATAGATTCCGGGGAGCTGTTTTTT. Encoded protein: CASSFGIDSGELFF.

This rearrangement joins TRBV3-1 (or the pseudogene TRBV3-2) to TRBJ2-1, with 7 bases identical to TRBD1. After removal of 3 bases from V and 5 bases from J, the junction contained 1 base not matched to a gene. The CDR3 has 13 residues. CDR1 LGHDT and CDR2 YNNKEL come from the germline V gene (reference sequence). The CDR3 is CASSQTGNNEQFF. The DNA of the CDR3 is TGTGCCAGCAGCCAGACAGGGAACAATGAGCAGTTCTTC.

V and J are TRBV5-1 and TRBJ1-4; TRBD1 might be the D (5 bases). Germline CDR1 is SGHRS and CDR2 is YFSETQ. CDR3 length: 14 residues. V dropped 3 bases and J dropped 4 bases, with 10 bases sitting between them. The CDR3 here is CASSWGTDNEKLFF. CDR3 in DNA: TGCGCCAGCAGCTGGGGGACTGATAATGAAAAACTGTTTTTT.

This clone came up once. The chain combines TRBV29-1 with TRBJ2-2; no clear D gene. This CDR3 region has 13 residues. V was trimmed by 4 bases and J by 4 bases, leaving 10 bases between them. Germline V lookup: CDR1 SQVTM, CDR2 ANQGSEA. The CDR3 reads CSVARIFTGELFF. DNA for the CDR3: TGCAGCGTTGCACGGATCTTCACCGGGGAGCTGTTTTTT.

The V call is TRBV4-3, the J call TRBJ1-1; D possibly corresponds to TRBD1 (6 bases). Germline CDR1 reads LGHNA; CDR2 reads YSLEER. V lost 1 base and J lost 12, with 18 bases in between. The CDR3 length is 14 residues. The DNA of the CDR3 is TGCGCCAGCAGCCAAGGCCGTTACAGGGCGCACACTTTCTTT. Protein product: CASSQGRYRAHTFF.

CDR3 in amino acids: CAIRGDSQHQPQHF. The CDR3 DNA is TGTGCCATCAGGGGGGACAGCCAGCATCAGCCCCAGCATTTT. This chain connects TRBV10-3 to TRBJ1-5, with 7 bases that match TRBD1. CDR3 length equals 14 residues. With V trimmed by 6 bases and J by 5 bases, 7 bases remained unmatched. Germline assignment: CDR1 ENHRY and CDR2 SYGVKD.

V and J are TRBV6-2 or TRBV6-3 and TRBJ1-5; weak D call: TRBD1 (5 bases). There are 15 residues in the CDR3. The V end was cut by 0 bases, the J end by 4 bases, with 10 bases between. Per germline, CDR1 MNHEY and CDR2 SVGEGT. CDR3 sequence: CASSYSRSGNQPQHF. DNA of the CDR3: TGTGCCAGCAGTTACTCTCGCTCAGGGAATCAGCCCCAGCATTTT.

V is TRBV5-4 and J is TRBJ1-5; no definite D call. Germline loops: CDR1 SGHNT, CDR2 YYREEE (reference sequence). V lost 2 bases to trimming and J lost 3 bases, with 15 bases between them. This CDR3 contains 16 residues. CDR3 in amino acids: CASSLSRADPNQPQHF. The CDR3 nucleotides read TGTGCCAGCAGCTTATCGAGGGCAGACCCCAATCAGCCCCAGCATTTT. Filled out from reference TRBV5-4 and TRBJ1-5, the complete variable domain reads ETGVTQSPTHLIKTRGQQVTLRCSSQSGHNTVSWYQQALGQGPQFIFQYYREEENGRGNFPPRFSGLQFPNYSSELNVNALELDDSALYLCASSLSRADPNQPQHFGDGTRLSIL.

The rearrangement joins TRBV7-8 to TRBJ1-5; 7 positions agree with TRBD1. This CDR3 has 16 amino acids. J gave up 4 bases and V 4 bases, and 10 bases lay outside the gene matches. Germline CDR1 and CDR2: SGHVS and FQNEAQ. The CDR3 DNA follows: TGTGCCAGCAGCTCCCTTCCGGGACAGAATAATCAGCCCCAGCATTTT. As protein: CASSSLPGQNNQPQHF.

As DNA, the CDR3 is TGTGCCAGCAGAAAAGGGTGGGGGGGTAATGTTGAAGCTTTCTTT. It codes for CASRKGWGGNVEAFF. The chain recombines TRBV4-2 with TRBJ1-1; possible D gene TRBD1, 5 bases. This CDR3 has 15 amino acids. V was trimmed by 6 bases and J by 7 bases, leaving 21 bases between them. CDR1 is LGHNA, CDR2 YNFKEQ, per germline.

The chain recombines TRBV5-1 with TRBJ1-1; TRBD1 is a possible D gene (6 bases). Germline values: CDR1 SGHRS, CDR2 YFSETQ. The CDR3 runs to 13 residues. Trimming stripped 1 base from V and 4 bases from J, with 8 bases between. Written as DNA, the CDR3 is TGCGCCAGCAGCTTGTTAGGGGGCACTGAAGCTTTCTTT. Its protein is CASSLLGGTEAFF.

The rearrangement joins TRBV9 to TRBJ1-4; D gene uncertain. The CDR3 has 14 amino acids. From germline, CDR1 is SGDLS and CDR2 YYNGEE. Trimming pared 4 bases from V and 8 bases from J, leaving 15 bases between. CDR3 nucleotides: TGTGCCAGCAGCCCAGCAGGCAGAAGGGAAAAACTGTTTTTT. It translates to CASSPAGRREKLFF. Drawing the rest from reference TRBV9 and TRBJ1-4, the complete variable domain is DSGVTQTPKHLITATGQRVTLRCSPRSGDLSVYWYQQSLDQGLQFLIQYYNGEERAKGNILERFSAQQFPDLHSELNLSSLELGDSALYFCASSPAGRREKLFFGSGTQLSVL.

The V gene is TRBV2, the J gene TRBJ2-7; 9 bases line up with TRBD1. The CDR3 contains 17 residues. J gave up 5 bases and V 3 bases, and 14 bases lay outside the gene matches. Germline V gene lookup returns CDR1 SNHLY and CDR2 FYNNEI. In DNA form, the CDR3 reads TGTGCCAGCAGTGAGGGGATCAGACAGGGGGTTTTGAACGAGCAGTACTTC. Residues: CASSEGIRQGVLNEQYF.

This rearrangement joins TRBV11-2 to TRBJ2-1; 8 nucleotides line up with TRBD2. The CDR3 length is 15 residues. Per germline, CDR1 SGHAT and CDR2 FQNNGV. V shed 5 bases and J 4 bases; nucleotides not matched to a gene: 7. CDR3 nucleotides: TGTGCCAGCAGCACCGGGACTAGTGATTACAATGAGCAGTTCTTC. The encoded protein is CASSTGTSDYNEQFF. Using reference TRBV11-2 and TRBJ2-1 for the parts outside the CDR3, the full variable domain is EAGVAQSPRYKIIEKRQSVAFWCNPISGHATLYWYQQILGQGPKLLIQFQNNGVVDDSQLPKDRFSAERLKGVDSTLKIQPAKLEDSAVYLCASSTGTSDYNEQFFGPGTRLTVL.

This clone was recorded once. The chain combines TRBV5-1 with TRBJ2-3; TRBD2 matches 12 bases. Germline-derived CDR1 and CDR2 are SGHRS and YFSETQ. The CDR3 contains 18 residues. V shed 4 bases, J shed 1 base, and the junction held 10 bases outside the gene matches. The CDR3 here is CASSAASSGRAGTDTQYF. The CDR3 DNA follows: TGCGCCAGCAGCGCAGCTTCTAGCGGGAGGGCCGGCACAGATACGCAGTATTTT. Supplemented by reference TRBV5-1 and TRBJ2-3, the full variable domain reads KAGVTQTPRYLIKTRGQQVTLSCSPISGHRSVSWYQQTPGQGLQFLFEYFSETQRNKGNFPGRFSGRQFSNSRSEMNVSTLELGDSALYLCASSAASSGRAGTDTQYFGPGTRLTVL.

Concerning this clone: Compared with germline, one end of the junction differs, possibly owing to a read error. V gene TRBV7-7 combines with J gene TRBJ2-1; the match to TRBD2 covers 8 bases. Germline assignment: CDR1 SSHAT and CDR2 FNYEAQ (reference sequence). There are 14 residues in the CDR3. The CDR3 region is CASSPGTSYNEQFF. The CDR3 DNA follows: TGTGCTAGCAGCCCCGGGACTAGCTACAATGAGCAGTTCTTC.

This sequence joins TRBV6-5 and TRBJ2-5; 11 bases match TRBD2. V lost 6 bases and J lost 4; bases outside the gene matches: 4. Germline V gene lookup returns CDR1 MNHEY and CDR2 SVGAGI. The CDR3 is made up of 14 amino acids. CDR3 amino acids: CASRHSGGGETQYF. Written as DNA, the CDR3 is TGTGCCAGCAGACATAGCGGGGGGGGAGAGACCCAGTACTTC.

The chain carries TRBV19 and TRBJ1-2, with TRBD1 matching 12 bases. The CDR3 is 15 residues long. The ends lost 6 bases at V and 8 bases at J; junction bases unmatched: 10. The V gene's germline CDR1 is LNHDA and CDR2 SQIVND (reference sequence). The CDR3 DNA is TGTGCCAGTAGCTGGACTGGGACAGGGGGCCGCGGCTACACCTTC. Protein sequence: CASSWTGTGGRGYTF.

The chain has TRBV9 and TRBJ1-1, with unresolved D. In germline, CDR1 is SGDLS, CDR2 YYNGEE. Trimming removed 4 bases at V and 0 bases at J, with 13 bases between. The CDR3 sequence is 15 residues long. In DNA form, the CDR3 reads TGTGCCAGCAGCCCTGAAGGGCGGCTGAACACTGAAGCTTTCTTT. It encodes CASSPEGRLNTEAFF.